This T cell receptor (beta chain) was captured in a study of blood T cells in healthy people across ages. Broader study findings: As age increased, TCR beta diversity per million T cells fell in a roughly linear fashion. The study found more naive CD4+ cells and higher diversity in long-lived than aged donors. Naive and antigen-experienced cells could not be conclusively compared, given unsorted PBMCs.

Details on this clonotype: The antigen is unknown.

Primed by a sample-barcoded 5' primer and a J-beta primer mix, a second PCR proceeded for about 6 to 12 cycles. TCRdb independently ran MiXCR on the 5' RACE reads; one entry per CDR3 protein. The sample carries about 800,000 distinct CDR3 sequences, roughly 50% recorded once. Donor samples were obtained from healthy Caucasian individuals from Russia, aged about 6 to 100. The CDR3 length is 14 residues. Germline CDR1 is MNHEY and CDR2 is SVGAGI. The ends were cut back, 0 bases at V and 4 bases at J, with 7 bases in the middle. Sequencing used blood. The chain joins TRBV6-5 to TRBJ2-1, with D hard to call. This receptor was obtained from a young man in good health. CDR3 loop: CASSYSPQYNEQFF. The DNA for the CDR3 is TGTGCCAGCAGTTACTCGCCGCAGTACAATGAGCAGTTCTTC.